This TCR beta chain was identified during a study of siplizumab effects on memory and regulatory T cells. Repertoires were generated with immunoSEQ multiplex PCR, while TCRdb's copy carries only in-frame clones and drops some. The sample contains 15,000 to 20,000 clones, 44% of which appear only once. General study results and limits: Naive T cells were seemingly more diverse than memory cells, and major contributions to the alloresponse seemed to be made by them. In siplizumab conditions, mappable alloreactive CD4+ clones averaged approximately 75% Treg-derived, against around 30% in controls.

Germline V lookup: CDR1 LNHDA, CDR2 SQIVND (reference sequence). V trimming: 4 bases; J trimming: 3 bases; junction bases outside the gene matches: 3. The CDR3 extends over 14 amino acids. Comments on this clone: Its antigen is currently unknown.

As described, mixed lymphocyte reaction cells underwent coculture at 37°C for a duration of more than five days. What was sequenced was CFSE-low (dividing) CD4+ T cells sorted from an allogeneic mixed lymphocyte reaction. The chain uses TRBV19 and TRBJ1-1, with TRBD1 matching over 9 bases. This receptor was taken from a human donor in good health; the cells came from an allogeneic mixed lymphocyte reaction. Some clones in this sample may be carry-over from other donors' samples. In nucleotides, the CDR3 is TGTGCCAGTAGTAGGGACAGGGTTGACACTGAAGCTTTCTTT. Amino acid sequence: CASSRDRVDTEAFF.